This T cell receptor (beta chain) was sequenced in a study of cytomegalovirus exposure and HLA in healthy donors. Overall study: Earlier work reported roughly 120 million unique TCR beta sequences from about 200 million T cells.

General study points: Some segments of the V type, notably TRBV6-2 and TRBV6-3, were excluded as indistinguishable. HLA allele associations emerged for around 15,000 TCR beta sequences in a later analysis, at 0.05 false discovery rate.

Remarks on this clone: Its antigen is currently unknown.

PCR employed 60 Vbeta and 13 Jbeta primers. Per the original methods: Roughly 83 million unique TCR beta chains, 10 million to 13 million of them shared, were counted by a later analysis. Only in-frame clones appear in the TCRdb table, and some are missing; sequencing was by immunoSEQ multiplex PCR. V and J calls and clone size are as listed in that table; D and trimming were resolved from the DNA. The sample yields 120,000 to 150,000 clones, roughly three quarters seen once. The trim removed 6 bases at V and 1 base at J, leaving 9 bases unmatched. CDR1 and CDR2 from the germline V gene are LNHDA and SQIVND (reference sequence). This CDR3 has 17 residues.

This chain uses TRBV19 with TRBJ1-1; 12 bases match TRBD1. This sequence originates from a man between 18 and 35 years old in good health and CMV-seronegative. Sequenced: PBMCs. The CDR3 here is CASSKGQGANRNTEAFF. DNA of the CDR3: TGTGCCAGTAGCAAGGGACAGGGGGCGAATCGGAACACTGAAGCTTTCTTT.